These 6 T cell receptor beta chains were all obtained from the same sample, sequenced in a study of cytotoxic CD8 clonotypes in ibrutinib-treated CLL. Here immunoSEQ multiplex PCR was the method, and the copy in TCRdb shows in-frame clones only, minus some. This table holds 130,000 or so clones, around 77% found once. The sequences come from PBMCs, collected after 12 months of ibrutinib treatment. The receptors were sampled from a human donor with chronic lymphocytic leukemia.

The gene calls are TRBV13 and TRBJ2-1; D may be TRBD2 (7 bases). Germline V CDR1 and CDR2: PRHDT, FYEKMQ (reference sequence). The CDR3 runs to 14 residues. V gave up 5 bases and J gave up 6 bases, with 14 bases separating them. CDR3 coding DNA: TGTGCCAGCAGCACCCGGGGGGCCGGCAATGAGCAGTTCTTC. It is translated as CASSTRGAGNEQFF.

This chain's CDR3 is CASRSAYGGYTF. Written as DNA, the CDR3 is TGCGCCAGCAGATCTGCCTATGGGGGCTACACCTTC. The chain combines TRBV4-3 with TRBJ1-2; D not resolved. This CDR3 spans 12 amino acids. Between the trimmed V and J ends, which lost 6 bases and 8 bases, there was a span of 13 bases. Germline V lookup: CDR1 LGHNA, CDR2 YSLEER.

This clone has a handful of counts. The gene calls are TRBV30 and TRBJ1-5, with TRBD1 identical over 9 bases. There are 14 residues in the CDR3. Germline CDR1 and CDR2: GTSNPN and SVGIG (reference sequence). The V gene end was trimmed by 7 bases and the J gene end by 6 bases; junction bases not matched to a gene: 10. CDR3 in amino acids: CAFSPGQGFQPQHF. As DNA, the CDR3 is TGTGCCTTCTCACCGGGACAGGGATTTCAGCCCCAGCATTTT.

This chain joins TRBV6-1 and TRBJ2-7; no clear D gene. From germline, CDR1 is MNHNS and CDR2 SASEGT. The V end lost 5 bases, the J end lost 5 bases, and 10 bases lay between the germline ends. There are 12 residues in the CDR3. CDR3 bases: TGTGCCAGCAGTTTCCGTTGGGACGAGCAGTACTTC. The encoded protein is CASSFRWDEQYF.

CDR3: CASRRQGANYGYTF. CDR3 DNA sequence: TGTGCCAGCAGACGCCAGGGCGCTAACTATGGCTACACCTTC. The chain couples TRBV28 to TRBJ1-2; maybe TRBD1 (5 bases). V was clipped by 6 bases and J by 0 bases, with 11 bases between them. Germline V gene sequence: CDR1 MDHEN, CDR2 SYDVKM. CDR3 length equals 14 residues.

The gene calls are TRBV6-6 and TRBJ2-5, with TRBD2 identical over 8 bases. Germline CDR1 is MNHNY and CDR2 is SVGAGI (reference sequence). V lost 0 bases to trimming and J lost 5 bases; unmatched junction nucleotides: 8. There are 16 residues in the CDR3. The CDR3 coding sequence is TGTGCCAGCAGTTACTCTTACGGGGGGGCTGACGAGACCCAGTACTTC. It yields the protein CASSYSYGGADETQYF.